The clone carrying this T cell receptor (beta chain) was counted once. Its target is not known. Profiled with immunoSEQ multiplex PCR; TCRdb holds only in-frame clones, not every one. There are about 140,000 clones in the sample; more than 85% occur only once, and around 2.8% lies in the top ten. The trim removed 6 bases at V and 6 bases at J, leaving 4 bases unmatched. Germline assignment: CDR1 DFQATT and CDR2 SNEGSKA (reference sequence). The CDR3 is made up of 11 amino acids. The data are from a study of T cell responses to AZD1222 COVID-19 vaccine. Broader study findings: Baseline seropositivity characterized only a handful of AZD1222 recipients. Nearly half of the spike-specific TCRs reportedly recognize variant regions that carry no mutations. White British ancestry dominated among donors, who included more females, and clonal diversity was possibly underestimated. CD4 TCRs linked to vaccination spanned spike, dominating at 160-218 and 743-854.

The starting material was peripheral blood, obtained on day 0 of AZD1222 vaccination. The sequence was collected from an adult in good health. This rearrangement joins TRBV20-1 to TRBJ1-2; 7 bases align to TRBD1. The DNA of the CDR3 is TGCAGTGCCCCGACAGGGCATGGCTACACCTTC. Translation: CSAPTGHGYTF.